Below, 25 T cell receptor beta chains from the same sample are listed, as sequenced in a study of CXCR3-negative and CXCR3-positive naive CD8 T cells. No cognate antigen is known for these TCRs. General study points: Naive cells that were CXCR3-positive had more hydrophobic TRB CDR3s (compared with CXCR3-negative naive cells).

The libraries of TRB cDNA were prepared using 5' RACE with UMI labels. TCRdb reanalyzed the 5' RACE reads, giving one entry per CDR3 protein sequence and no DNA. The sample table sets out 85,000 to 90,000 distinct CDR3 sequences. The specimen was naive CXCR3+ CD8+ T cells from blood. Subset of the sample: CD45RO-CCR7+CD27+CD95- naive CD8+ T cells expressing CXCR3 (TNR3+). These receptors originate from a human donor in good health. Some clones in this sample may be carry-over from other donors' samples.

V gene TRBV28 combines with J gene TRBJ1-3; TCRdb calls TRBD1, which cannot be checked without DNA. This CDR3 is 16 amino acids long. Looked up from germline, CDR1 is MDHEN and CDR2 is SYDVKM. The CDR3 protein is CASSRRGVGYGNTIYF.

J is TRBJ2-7 and V is TRBV7-9. The germline gives CDR1 SEHNR, CDR2 FQNEAQ (reference sequence). The length of the CDR3 is 13 residues. The CDR3 here is CASSFSSIYEQYF.

The V gene is TRBV28, the J gene TRBJ2-1; TCRdb designates TRBD2, a call that cannot be tested without DNA. The CDR3 runs to 17 residues. Germline V CDR1 and CDR2: MDHEN, SYDVKM. The CDR3 here is CASSFRLAGGTIGEQFF.

The V call is TRBV12-5, the J call TRBJ2-1. This CDR3 has 12 amino acids. Germline CDR1 reads LGHNT; CDR2 reads FRNRAP. The CDR3 region is CASGFGYNEQFF.

V is TRBV13 and J is TRBJ1-4. This CDR3 comprises 13 residues. CDR1 PRHDT and CDR2 FYEKMQ come from the germline V gene (reference sequence). CDR3 in amino acids: CASSSRGDEKLFF. The complete variable domain, with remaining parts taken from reference TRBV13 and TRBJ1-4, reads AAGVIQSPRHLIKEKRETATLKCYPIPRHDTVYWYQQGPGQDPQFLISFYEKMQSDKGSIPDRFSAQQFSDYHSELNMSSLELGDSALYFCASSSRGDEKLFFGSGTQLSVL.

The V gene is TRBV15, the J gene TRBJ2-7; TCRdb gives TRBD1 as the D gene, but with no DNA this cannot be confirmed. The CDR3 is made up of 13 amino acids. CDR1 is LNHNV, CDR2 YYDKDF, per germline (reference sequence). CDR3 residues: CATSRGRGDEQYF.

The chain carries TRBV13 and TRBJ2-1. This CDR3 has 17 residues. Per the germline V gene, CDR1 is PRHDT and CDR2 is FYEKMQ (reference sequence). This chain's CDR3 is CASSLGSTESSYNEQFF.

V is TRBV21-1 and J is TRBJ2-7; TCRdb outputs TRBD1, but without DNA this stays unchecked. TRBV21-1 is assigned pseudogene status. This CDR3 spans 15 amino acids. CDR3 region: CASILREKVWYEQYF.

V usage is TRBV6-5 and J usage is TRBJ1-2; the D call from TCRdb, TRBD1, cannot be confirmed without DNA. In germline, CDR1 is MNHEY, CDR2 SVGAGI. The CDR3 spans 13 residues. The CDR3: CASWDRDDYGYTF.

The V gene is TRBV4-1, the J gene TRBJ2-1; the D call from TCRdb, TRBD1, cannot be confirmed without DNA. Germline V gene data show CDR1 as MGHRA and CDR2 as YSYEKL. The CDR3 loop spans 13 amino acids. The CDR3: CASSHPGYNEQFF.

CDR3: CASSLAALYEKLFF. V gene TRBV7-9 combines with J gene TRBJ1-4. In germline, CDR1 is SEHNR, CDR2 FQNEAQ (reference sequence). The CDR3 extends over 14 amino acids.

This sequence joins TRBV20-1 and TRBJ2-7; there is no DNA to check the TCRdb D call of TRBD2. This CDR3 is 14 amino acids long. CDR1 and CDR2 (germline): DFQATT, SNEGSKA (reference sequence). CDR3 protein: CSAHGTINTYEQYF.

This chain uses TRBV4-1 with TRBJ2-7; TCRdb's D call, TRBD1, is unchecked because there is no DNA. This CDR3 has 13 amino acids. Germline assignment: CDR1 MGHRA and CDR2 YSYEKL. CDR3 sequence reads: CASSHSGSNEQYF.

V is TRBV6-5 and J is TRBJ2-5. The germline V gene encodes CDR1 MNHEY and CDR2 SVGAGI. The CDR3 spans 11 residues. The CDR3 sequence: CASSREGTQYF.

This chain's CDR3 is CASSKGGTDNEQFF. The V and J genes are TRBV21-1 and TRBJ2-1. TRBV21-1 is a pseudogene segment. This CDR3 has 14 residues.

This chain's CDR3 is CASSPVGRDYNEQFF. The chain carries TRBV12-3 or TRBV12-4 and TRBJ2-1; TCRdb proposes TRBD1, but this gene call is untestable without DNA. CDR3 length: 15 amino acids.

V and J are TRBV20-1 and TRBJ2-7; TCRdb outputs TRBD1, but without DNA this stays unchecked. The length of the CDR3 is 14 residues. The V gene's germline CDR1 is DFQATT and CDR2 SNEGSKA (reference sequence). The CDR3 spells CSAKSWDRDHEQYF.

This rearrangement joins TRBV20-1 to TRBJ2-7; TCRdb outputs TRBD1, but without DNA this stays unchecked. The CDR3 runs to 14 residues. Germline V gives CDR1 DFQATT, CDR2 SNEGSKA (reference sequence). CDR3 region: CSARVAGEGYEQYF.

The chain carries TRBV6-1 and TRBJ2-5; TCRdb's D gene call, TRBD1, goes unchecked for lack of DNA. Germline values: CDR1 MNHNS, CDR2 SASEGT. CDR3 length: 13 amino acids. The CDR3 reads CASGTGEQETQYF.

The chain joins TRBV4-1 to TRBJ2-3; checking the TCRdb D call of TRBD1 is not possible without DNA. This CDR3 has 15 residues. Germline CDR1 MGHRA, CDR2 YSYEKL. The CDR3 reads CASSQGQGVTDTQYF.

The chain couples TRBV7-2 to TRBJ2-1; TCRdb lists TRBD2, though no DNA is available to test this call. Germline CDR1 and CDR2: SGHTA and FQGNSA. The CDR3 has 16 amino acids. CDR3 residues: CASSLTSGRPYNEQFF.

This chain uses TRBV6-2 or TRBV6-3 with TRBJ1-2; as DNA is missing, the TRBD1 call by TCRdb cannot be tested. In germline, CDR1 is MNHEY, CDR2 SVGEGT. This CDR3 has 13 residues. This CDR3 reads CASTNGGGRGYTF.

The chain couples TRBV28 to TRBJ2-5; no DNA is available, so the TRBD2 call from TCRdb remains unchecked. This CDR3 has 14 amino acids. Per the germline V gene, CDR1 is MDHEN and CDR2 is SYDVKM. This chain's CDR3 is CASSLRRDGETQYF.

V and J are TRBV14 and TRBJ1-1. CDR1 and CDR2 from the germline V gene are SGHDN and FVKESK. This CDR3 is 15 amino acids long. This chain's CDR3 is CASSQSWFVGDPAFF.

The chain employs TRBV11-3 and TRBJ2-7; TCRdb reports TRBD1, a call that lacks DNA to check it against. Germline values: CDR1 SGHNT, CDR2 YENEEA. The CDR3 loop spans 15 amino acids. The CDR3 loop reads CASSLGRGRGNEQYF.